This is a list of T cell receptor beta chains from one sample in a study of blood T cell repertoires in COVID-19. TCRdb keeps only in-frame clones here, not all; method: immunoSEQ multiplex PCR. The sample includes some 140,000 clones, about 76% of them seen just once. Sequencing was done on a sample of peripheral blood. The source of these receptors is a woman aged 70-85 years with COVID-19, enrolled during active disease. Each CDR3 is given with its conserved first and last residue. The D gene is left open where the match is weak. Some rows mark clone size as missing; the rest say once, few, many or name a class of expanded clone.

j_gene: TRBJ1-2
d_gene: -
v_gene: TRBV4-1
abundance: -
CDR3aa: CASSQEGTKNTGYTF
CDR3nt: TGCGCCAGCAGCCAAGAAGGGACAAAAAATACAGGCTACACCTTC

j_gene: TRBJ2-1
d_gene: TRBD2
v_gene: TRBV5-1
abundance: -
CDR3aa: CASSLFGPGGQEFF
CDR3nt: TGCGCCAGCAGCTTGTTCGGGCCGGGGGGGCAGGAGTTCTTC

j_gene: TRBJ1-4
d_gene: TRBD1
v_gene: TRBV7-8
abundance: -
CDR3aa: CASSPDTGQINEKLFF
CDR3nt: TGTGCCAGCAGCCCCGATACGGGACAGATTAATGAAAAACTGTTTTTT

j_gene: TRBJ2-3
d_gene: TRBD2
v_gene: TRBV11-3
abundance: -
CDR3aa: CASSWGGSTDTQYF
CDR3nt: TGTGCCAGCAGCTGGGGGGGTAGCACAGATACGCAGTATTTT

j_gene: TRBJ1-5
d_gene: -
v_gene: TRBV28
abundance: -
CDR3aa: CASRLFAQPQHF
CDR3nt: TGTGCCAGCAGACTCTTCGCTCAGCCCCAGCATTTT

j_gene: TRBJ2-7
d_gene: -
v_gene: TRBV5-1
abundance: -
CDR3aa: CASSLRQGTFDEQYF
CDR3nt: TGCGCCAGCAGCTTGAGGCAGGGGACCTTCGACGAGCAGTACTTC

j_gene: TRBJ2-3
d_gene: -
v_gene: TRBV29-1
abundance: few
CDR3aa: CSVDGLGTDTQYF
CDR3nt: TGCAGCGTTGATGGTTTAGGCACAGATACGCAGTATTTT

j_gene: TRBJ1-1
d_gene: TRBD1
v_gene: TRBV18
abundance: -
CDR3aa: CASSPDRVNGAFF
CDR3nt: TGTGCCAGCTCACCCGACAGGGTGAATGGAGCTTTCTTT

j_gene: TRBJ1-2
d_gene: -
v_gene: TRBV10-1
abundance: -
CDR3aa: CASSPSTF
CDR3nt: TGCGCCAGCAGTCCCAGCACCTTC

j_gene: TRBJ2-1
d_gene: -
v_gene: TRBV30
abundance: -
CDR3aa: CAWTGPWDEQFF
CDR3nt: TGTGCCTGGACAGGGCCCTGGGATGAGCAGTTCTTC

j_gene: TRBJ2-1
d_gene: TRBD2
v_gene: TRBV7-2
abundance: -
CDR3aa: CASSLRTSGGVSYNEQFF
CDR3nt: TGTGCCAGCAGCTTAAGGACTAGCGGGGGGGTCTCCTACAATGAGCAGTTCTTC

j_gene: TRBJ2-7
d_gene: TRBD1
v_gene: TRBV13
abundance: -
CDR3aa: CASSLAPGTGGTYEQYF
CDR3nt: TGTGCCAGCAGCTTAGCCCCCGGGACAGGAGGAACCTACGAGCAGTACTTC

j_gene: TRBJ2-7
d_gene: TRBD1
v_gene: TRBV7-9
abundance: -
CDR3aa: CASSLGGTGGFYEQYF
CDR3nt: TGTGCCAGCAGCTTAGGCGGGACAGGGGGTTTCTACGAGCAGTACTTC

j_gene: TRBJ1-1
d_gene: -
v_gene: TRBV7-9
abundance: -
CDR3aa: CASRGVGPGDTEAFF
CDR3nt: TGTGCCAGCAGGGGCGTTGGGCCCGGCGACACTGAAGCTTTCTTT

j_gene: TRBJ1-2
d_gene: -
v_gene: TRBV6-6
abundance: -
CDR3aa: CASSYSRVYGYTF
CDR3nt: TGTGCCAGCAGTTACTCGCGGGTCTATGGCTACACCTTC

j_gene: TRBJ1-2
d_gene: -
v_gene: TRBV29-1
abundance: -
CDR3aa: CSVESSGYGYTF
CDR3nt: TGCAGCGTTGAATCTTCGGGCTATGGCTACACCTTC

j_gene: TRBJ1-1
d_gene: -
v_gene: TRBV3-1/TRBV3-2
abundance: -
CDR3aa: CASSLGKNTEAFF
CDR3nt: TGTGCCAGCAGCCTCGGGAAGAACACTGAAGCTTTCTTT

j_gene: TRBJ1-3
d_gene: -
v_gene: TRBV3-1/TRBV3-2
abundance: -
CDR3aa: CASRGLDTIYF
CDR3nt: TGTGCCAGCAGGGGGCTTGACACCATATATTTT

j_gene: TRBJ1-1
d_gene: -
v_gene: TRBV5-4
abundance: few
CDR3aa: CASSLVKESEAFF
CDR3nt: TGTGCCAGCAGCTTGGTGAAGGAGTCTGAAGCTTTCTTT

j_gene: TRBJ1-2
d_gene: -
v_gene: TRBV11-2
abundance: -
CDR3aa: CASSGQGTGGYTF
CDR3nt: TGTGCCAGCAGCGGTCAGGGAACCGGGGGCTACACCTTC

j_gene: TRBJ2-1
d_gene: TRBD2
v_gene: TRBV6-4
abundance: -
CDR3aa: CASSRSAGEDEQFF
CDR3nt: TGTGCCAGCAGTCGGTCAGCGGGGGAGGATGAGCAGTTCTTC

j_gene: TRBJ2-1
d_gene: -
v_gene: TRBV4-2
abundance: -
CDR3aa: CASSQDPGGSYNEQFF
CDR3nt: TGTGCCAGCAGCCAAGATCCAGGGGGGTCCTACAATGAGCAGTTCTTC

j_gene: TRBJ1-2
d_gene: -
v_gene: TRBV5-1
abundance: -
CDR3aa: CASSSGDGGGYTF
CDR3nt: TGCGCCAGCAGCTCGGGGGACGGCGGTGGCTACACCTTC

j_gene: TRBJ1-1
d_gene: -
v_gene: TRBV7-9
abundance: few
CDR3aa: CASSPLANTEAFF
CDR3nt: TGTGCCAGCAGCCCCTTGGCTAACACTGAAGCTTTCTTT

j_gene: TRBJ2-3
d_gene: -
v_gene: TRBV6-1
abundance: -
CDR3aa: CASSEGGGIPDTQYF
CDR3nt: TGTGCCAGCAGTGAAGGCGGCGGGATCCCGGATACGCAGTATTTT